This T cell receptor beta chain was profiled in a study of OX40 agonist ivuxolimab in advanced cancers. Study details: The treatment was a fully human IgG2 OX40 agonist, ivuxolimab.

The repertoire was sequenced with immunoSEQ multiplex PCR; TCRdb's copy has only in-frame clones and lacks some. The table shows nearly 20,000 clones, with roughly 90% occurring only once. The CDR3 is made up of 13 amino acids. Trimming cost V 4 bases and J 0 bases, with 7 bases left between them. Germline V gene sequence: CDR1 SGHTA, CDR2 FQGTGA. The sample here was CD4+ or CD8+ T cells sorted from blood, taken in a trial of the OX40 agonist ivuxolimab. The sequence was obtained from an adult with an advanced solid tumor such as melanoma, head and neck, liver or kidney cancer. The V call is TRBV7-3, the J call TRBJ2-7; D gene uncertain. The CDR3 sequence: CASSSPSSYEQYF. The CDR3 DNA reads TGTGCCAGCAGCTCTCCGAGCTCCTACGAGCAGTACTTC.